Given below is one TCR beta chain in context. The antigen it binds to is not known. Base-call qualities are not available, and no considerably larger clone is one nucleotide away. These data belong to a study (dated by TCRdb to 2014 to 2015). Study-wide context: The study tested whether tumor-infiltrating Tregs in breast cancer are recruited from blood Tregs or converted in situ from other CD4+ T cell subsets. General findings and caveats noted by the study authors: The validation in the larger cohort was limited to a single TCR beta V-J rearrangement instead of whole repertoires. The greatest overlap of tumor-infiltrating Treg TCR alpha and beta sequences was observed with tumor naive CD4+ T cells, followed by blood naive CD4+ T cells. Tumor memory CD4+ T cell TCR gene usage clustered with blood and lymph node memory CD4+ cells and lymph node naive CD4+ cells.

Full-length TCR variable regions were amplified by 5' RACE PCR with constant-region reverse primers, and semi-nested PCR with Nested Universal Primer A was subsequently performed. Using the ReliaPrep RNA Cell Miniprep System, total RNA was extracted, and the SMARTer RACE 5'/3' Kit was then used to reverse transcribe the RNA into 5'RACE-ready cDNA. Full-length TCR alpha and beta libraries were barcoded with multiplex adaptors and sequenced on an Illumina MiSeq. In the authors' own workflow: For each of nine subset-tissue groups, sequencing data from the five patients were combined, and the groups were compared by unsupervised clustering of TCR gene usage. The Morisita-Horn index, with shared sequences weighted by their contribution to each repertoire, was used to calculate repertoire similarity. The public reads were run again by TCRdb, first through fastp at Q25 and then through MiXCR, and only productive beta chains were kept. Each CDR3 protein appears once, grouped with its most common genes and DNA. TCRdb's processing, not the study's, gives the V and J calls here. Present in this sample are about 62,000 distinct CDR3 sequences, around 30% of which were seen just once. About 2.5% of the sample comes from the top ten.

The germline V gene encodes CDR1 SGHTA and CDR2 FQGNSA. Counted from cysteine to phenylalanine, this CDR3 has 13 amino acids. The kept DNA is CDR3 alone, 39 bases in frame from the first base. V loses 4 bases, J loses 3 bases, and the germline ends lie 7 bases apart. The Miltenyi Naive CD4+ T Cell Isolation kit was used to purify naive CD4+ T cells, and CD25 microbeads were used to remove Tregs. Tregs, naive and memory CD4+ T cells from tumor, blood and ipsilateral draining lymph nodes of 5 or 6 breast cancer patients underwent full-length TCR alpha and beta sequencing. Tumor tissue and lymph nodes from ipsilateral axillary dissection were perfused with PBS, minced and digested with collagenase I and hyaluronidase. Sorted cell populations were confirmed by FACS to exceed 90% purity.

What was sequenced was tumor-infiltrating naive CD4+ T cells sorted from the breast tumor. According to the study, the label for this sample's cell subset or site signals: naive CD4+ T cells, CD4+CD45RA+CD25-. This TCR came from a female donor with breast cancer. Here the chain combines TRBV7-2 and TRBJ2-1; no D gene is confidently identified. The CDR3 region has the sequence CASSSSSYNEQFF. The DNA reads TGTGCCAGCAGCTCTTCTAGCTACAATGAGCAGTTCTTC. With all but the CDR3 taken from the reference TRBV7-2 and TRBJ2-1 genes, the full variable domain is: GAGVSQSPSNKVTEKGKDVELRCDPISGHTALYWYRQSLGQGLEFLIYFQGNSAPDKSGLPSDRFSAERTGGSVSTLTIQRTQQEDSAVYLCASSSSSYNEQFFGPGTRLTVL.